A selection of T cell receptor beta chains follows, all from one sample in a study of blood T cell repertoires in COVID-19. TCRdb's copy holds only in-frame clones and misses some; the assay was immunoSEQ multiplex PCR. This table holds around 330,000 clones, approximately 90% found once. The specimen sequenced was peripheral blood. The receptors derive from a woman aged 50 to 65 with active or convalescent COVID-19. CDR3s include the opening cysteine and the closing phenylalanine or tryptophan. The order of the fields is J gene, clone size, CDR3 length, V gene, D gene, CDR3 DNA, CDR3 protein. D genes are given only for firm matches. Part of the rows lack a size; the others show once, few, many or a class for expanded clones.

TRBJ2-1 . 15 TRBV6-5 TRBD2 TGTGCCAGCAGTCTAGCGGGAGAACCCTACAATGAGCAGTTCTTC CASSLAGEPYNEQFF
TRBJ1-2 . 14 TRBV28 TRBD1 TGTGCCAGCAGTTCTCGACAGGGCGTCTATGGCTACACCTTC CASSSRQGVYGYTF
TRBJ1-1 once 11 TRBV12-3/TRBV12-4 . TGTGCCAGCAGCTTCAACACTGAAGCTTTCTTT CASSFNTEAFF
TRBJ1-5 . 15 TRBV30 TRBD1 TGTGCCTGGAGTACAGGGGGGATTCTCAATCAGCCCCAGCATTTT CAWSTGGILNQPQHF
TRBJ1-5 . 11 TRBV30 . TGTGCCTGGAGTGGGGAGGGATCCCAGCATTTT CAWSGEGSQHF
TRBJ1-4 . 16 TRBV5-8 . TGTGCCAGCAGCCCAACCCGATTTACCGTGCAGGGAAAACTGTTTTTT CASSPTRFTVQGKLFF
TRBJ2-3 once 16 TRBV5-1 TRBD2 TGCGCCAGCAGCTTGGATACGCGGGGGAGCACAGATACGCAGTATTTT CASSLDTRGSTDTQYF
TRBJ1-6 once 13 TRBV27 TRBD1 TGTGCCAGCAGCCGACAGGGAAACTCACCCCTCCACTTT CASSRQGNSPLHF
TRBJ1-1 . 15 TRBV5-1 TRBD1 TGCGCCAGCAGCTCCGGGACAGGGATGAACACTGAAGCTTTCTTT CASSSGTGMNTEAFF
TRBJ1-1 few 13 TRBV24-1 TRBD1 TGTGCCACCAGGGGACAGGGGCCAACTGAAGCTTTCTTT CATRGQGPTEAFF
TRBJ1-4 . 17 TRBV2 . TGTGCCAGCAGTGAACCGTTAATTCCCCTGACAGGTGAAAAACTGTTTTTT CASSEPLIPLTGEKLFF
TRBJ2-7 . 16 TRBV6-6 . TGTGCCAGCAGTTACTCGGCAGGACAGAATCCCTACGAGCAGTACTTC CASSYSAGQNPYEQYF
TRBJ2-1 . 16 TRBV7-3 TRBD2 TGTGCCAGCAGCTTATCGGGGGGGACGCTCTACAATGAGCAGTTCTTC CASSLSGGTLYNEQFF
TRBJ2-2 . 13 TRBV7-2 . TGTGCCAGCAGCTTAGCCAGCACCGGGGAGCTGTTTTTT CASSLASTGELFF
TRBJ1-1 . 15 TRBV11-2 . TGTGCCAGCAGCTCCCCCCTCGACAGGCTTGGTGAAGCTTTCTTT CASSSPLDRLGEAFF
TRBJ1-1 . 14 TRBV5-4 TRBD1 TGTGCCAGCAGGGGACAGGGGGAGAACACTGAAGCTTTCTTT CASRGQGENTEAFF
TRBJ2-7 once 15 TRBV6-9 . TGTGCCAGGGAGGGGCAGGGGGTCCTCTCCTACGAGCAGTACTTC CAREGQGVLSYEQYF
TRBJ2-3 . 17 TRBV4-1 TRBD2 TGCGCCAGCAGCCAAGAATCCGGGACTAGCGGAGGAGATACGCAGTATTTT CASSQESGTSGGDTQYF
TRBJ2-5 . 12 TRBV28 . TGTGCCAGCAGGACAGGCCAAGAGACCCAGTACTTC CASRTGQETQYF
TRBJ2-2 . 13 TRBV12-5 . TGTGCTAGTGGTTTTACGGGTGTCGGGGAGCTGTTTTTT CASGFTGVGELFF
TRBJ1-2 . 11 TRBV2 . TGTGCCAGCTTGGGGACTTATGGCTACACCTTC CASLGTYGYTF
TRBJ2-2 few 19 TRBV3-1/TRBV3-2 TRBD2 TGTGCCAGCGCAACCGACCTAGCGGGAGTAAATGGGAGGACCGGGGAGCTGTTTTTT CASATDLAGVNGRTGELFF
TRBJ1-6 . 14 TRBV4-3 . TGCGCCAGCAGCCAAGAGGGATCGGGGTCACCCCTCCACTTT CASSQEGSGSPLHF
TRBJ1-2 . 12 TRBV7-8 . TGTGCCAGCAGCCCGGGGACTACTGGCTACACCTTC CASSPGTTGYTF
TRBJ2-3 once 16 TRBV2 . TGTGCCAGCAGTTTCCGACAGGCACGCCGCACAGATACGCAGTATTTT CASSFRQARRTDTQYF
TRBJ1-1 once 18 TRBV7-9 . TGTGCCAGCAGCGAAAGCAGGGCATGGGTCTTATTGAACACTGAAGCTTTCTTT CASSESRAWVLLNTEAFF
TRBJ2-7 . 12 TRBV5-4 . TGTGCCAGCAGCTCCGCGGCGGGAGAGCAGTACTTC CASSSAAGEQYF
TRBJ1-4 . 13 TRBV30 . TGTGCCTGGAGTGTACAGCCGAGAGAAAAACTGTTTTTT CAWSVQPREKLFF
TRBJ2-6 . 17 TRBV6-2/TRBV6-3 . TGTGCCAGCAGTTACACCAGGACATCCTCTGGGGCCAACGTCCTGACTTTC CASSYTRTSSGANVLTF
TRBJ1-1 . 14 TRBV19 . TGTGCCAGTAGTTCCGACAGACTGAACACTGAAGCTTTCTTT CASSSDRLNTEAFF
TRBJ1-2 few 17 TRBV7-2 . TGTGCCAGCAGCCCCCAACCCATACAGAGGACACTCTATGGCTACACCTTC CASSPQPIQRTLYGYTF
TRBJ2-7 . 11 TRBV6-2/TRBV6-3 . TGTGCCAGCAGTCCACCGGGAGCGCAGTACTTC CASSPPGAQYF
TRBJ2-3 . 13 TRBV5-4 . TGTGCCAGCAGCTTTGGGGCATCAGATACGCAGTATTTT CASSFGASDTQYF
TRBJ2-1 . 13 TRBV19 TRBD2 TGTGCCAGTAGCTTAGGGACTACGTATGAGCAGTTCTTC CASSLGTTYEQFF